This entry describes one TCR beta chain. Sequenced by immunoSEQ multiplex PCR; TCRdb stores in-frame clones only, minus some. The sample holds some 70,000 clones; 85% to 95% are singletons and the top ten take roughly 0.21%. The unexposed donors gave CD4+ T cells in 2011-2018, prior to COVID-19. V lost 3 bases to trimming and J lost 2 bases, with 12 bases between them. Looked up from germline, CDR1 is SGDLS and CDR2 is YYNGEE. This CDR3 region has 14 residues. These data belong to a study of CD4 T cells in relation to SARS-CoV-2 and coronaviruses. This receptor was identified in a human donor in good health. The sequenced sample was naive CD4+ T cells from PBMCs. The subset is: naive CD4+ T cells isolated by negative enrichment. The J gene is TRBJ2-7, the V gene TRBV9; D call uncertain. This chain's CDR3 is CASSATPRTYEQYF. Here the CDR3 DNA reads TGTGCCAGCAGCGCCACTCCGCGAACCTACGAGCAGTACTTC.